This entry describes one T cell receptor beta chain. In germline, CDR1 is MGHDK, CDR2 SYGVNS. Between the trimmed V and J ends, which lost 7 bases and 4 bases, there was a span of 16 bases. The CDR3 consists of 14 residues. This sample is drawn from a study of blood T cell repertoires in COVID-19. The overall study: The United States, Italy and Spain were the sources of the acute and convalescent COVID-19 samples. PBMCs, B-cell-depleted T cells, or T cells were the source of the cDNA or gDNA that made up the material.

Authors' data handling: Counts of nucleated cells, estimated from reference gene primer amplification, were obtained. This table comes from immunoSEQ multiplex PCR, and its TCRdb copy is limited to in-frame clones, with some not included. That table gives V, J and clone size, and the DNA gave D and trimming. The sample has under 300,000 clones, over 80% seen once; the top ten hold 3.5% to 4.5%. The source of this sequence is a woman aged 40-49 years with acute or convalescent COVID-19. V usage is TRBV25-1 and J usage is TRBJ1-1; no firm D call. Sequenced: peripheral blood. The CDR3 DNA reads as TGTGCCAGCATTGCCGTCGGTGGTGGCACTGAAGCTTTCTTT. Translated, it gives CASIAVGGGTEAFF.